The 27 T cell receptor beta chains reported below all come from one sample, sequenced in a study of T cells in Graves' hyperthyroidism and ophthalmopathy. RNA transcripts yielded amplified TCR beta CDR3 regions. When the TCR CDR3 underwent first-round RT-PCR, the HTBI primer set was used. TCRdb ran MiXCR on the multiplex PCR reads and lists one entry per CDR3 protein. The sample consists of 480,000 or so distinct CDR3 sequences, about 15% of them appearing once. The sample consisted of blood. These receptors were taken from a woman younger than 35 with Graves' hyperthyroidism.

This clonotype was counted many times. The genes are TRBV7-3 and TRBJ2-3; D may be TRBD1 or TRBD2 (5 bases each). V lost 5 bases and J lost 5, with 14 bases in between. The V gene's germline CDR1 is SGHTA and CDR2 FQGTGA. CDR3 size: 14 residues. The CDR3 spells CASSPGTARDTQYF. Here the CDR3 DNA reads TGTGCCAGCAGCCCCGGGACCGCGAGAGATACGCAGTATTTT.

The chain has TRBV11-3 and TRBJ2-1, with a tentative D call TRBD2 (6 bases). CDR1 is SGHNT and CDR2 is YENEEA in the germline V gene. Between the trimmed V and J ends, which lost 8 bases and 9 bases, there was a span of 17 bases. The CDR3 covers 13 residues. The CDR3 nucleotides are TGTGCCAGCGCCCCATGCGCGGGGTGTGAGCAGTTCTTC. The encoded protein is CASAPCAGCEQFF.

There are a few counts of this clonotype. The V gene is TRBV20-1, the J gene TRBJ2-5, with 8 nucleotides matching TRBD2. The CDR3 has 15 amino acids. V shed 5 bases and J 0 bases; nucleotides not matched to a gene: 8. Germline CDR1 DFQATT, CDR2 SNEGSKA (reference sequence). The chain's CDR3 is CSADGIAGYQETQYF. The CDR3 DNA sequence: TGCAGTGCTGACGGAATAGCGGGATACCAAGAGACCCAGTACTTC.

The chain uses TRBV6-1 and TRBJ1-1, with D unresolved. Trimming removed 6 bases from V and 3 bases from J, with 11 bases in between. Germline V gene lookup returns CDR1 MNHNS and CDR2 SASEGT. The CDR3 contains 13 residues. The CDR3 spells CASRRRADTEAFF. CDR3 in DNA: TGTGCCAGCAGACGAAGGGCCGACACTGAAGCTTTCTTT.

This clonotype was seen repeatedly, ten times or more. The chain uses TRBV27 and TRBJ1-2; 9 positions match TRBD1. From germline, CDR1 is MNHEY and CDR2 SMNVEV (reference sequence). The CDR3 is 15 residues long. V trimming: 4 bases; J trimming: 4 bases; junction bases outside the gene matches: 7. Written as DNA, the CDR3 is TGTGCCAGCAGTTCCCGACAGGGGGTAACCTATGGCTACACCTTC. Its protein is CASSSRQGVTYGYTF.

The chain links TRBV14 to TRBJ2-1; D not resolved. The V end was cut by 4 bases, the J end by 13 bases, with 14 bases between. CDR3 length: 12 residues. Germline values: CDR1 SGHDN, CDR2 FVKESK. The chain's CDR3 is CASSRMDFRQFF. The DNA for the CDR3 is TGTGCCAGCAGCCGAATGGATTTTCGACAGTTCTTC.

This clonotype was picked up many times. This chain uses TRBV20-1 with TRBJ2-5; 10 bases agree with TRBD2. The CDR3 length is 16 residues. The J segment lost 4 bases and the V segment lost 4 bases, leaving 12 bases of the junction unmatched. CDR1 and CDR2 (germline): DFQATT, SNEGSKA (reference sequence). CDR3: CSATPPSGGYGETQYF. The CDR3 DNA reads as TGCAGTGCTACGCCTCCTAGCGGGGGTTACGGAGAGACCCAGTACTTC.

The chain is built from TRBV19 and TRBJ1-1; weak D call: TRBD1 (6 bases). CDR1 is LNHDA and CDR2 is SQIVND in the germline V gene (reference sequence). The V and J ends lost 11 bases and 4 bases respectively, with 17 bases between them. The CDR3 contains 13 residues. CDR3 sequence reads: CASTPRGPTEAFF. CDR3 DNA: TGTGCCTCTACCCCCCGGGGGCCCACTGAAGCTTTCTTT.

On this clonotype: This clone may be a read error of a much larger clone one base away. This rearrangement joins TRBV18 to TRBJ2-2; 9 positions agree with TRBD1. The CDR3 totals 15 residues. Germline-derived CDR1 and CDR2 are KGHSH and LQKENI. CDR3 nucleotide sequence: TGTGTCAGCTCACCACAGGGGGCCAACACCGGGGAGCTGTTTTTT. Translating gives CVSSPQGANTGELFF.

Only a few counts were recorded for this clonotype. This chain's CDR3 is CAWSVRGLRSGNTIYF. CDR3 nucleotides: TGTGCCTGGAGTGTACGAGGACTCCGCTCTGGAAACACCATATATTTT. The V call is TRBV30, the J call TRBJ1-3, with no clear D. Trimming cost V 0 bases and J 0 bases, with 12 bases left between them. This CDR3 has 16 amino acids. The germline gives CDR1 GTSNPN, CDR2 SVGIG (reference sequence).

The V call is TRBV4-1, the J call TRBJ2-3, with D possibly being TRBD2 (6 bases). This CDR3 has 16 residues. Trimming shortened V by 6 bases and J by 6 bases, and 22 bases separated the two germline ends. Germline values: CDR1 MGHRA, CDR2 YSYEKL. DNA for the CDR3: TGCGCCAGCAGAAAAGGGAGCGGGCTTCGCGGGGATACGCAGTATTTT. Its protein is CASRKGSGLRGDTQYF.

The sample holds many counts of this clonotype. This chain uses TRBV10-3 with TRBJ2-1; 10 bases line up with TRBD2. Per germline, CDR1 ENHRY and CDR2 SYGVKD. The CDR3 is 14 residues long. The trim removed 8 bases at V and 1 base at J, leaving 2 bases unmatched. The CDR3 loop reads CAIASGSSYNEQFF. The CDR3 nucleotides read TGTGCCATCGCTAGCGGGAGTTCCTACAATGAGCAGTTCTTC.

The genes are TRBV7-9 and TRBJ1-1; D ambiguous. V lost 3 bases to trimming and J lost 1 base, with 12 bases between them. The CDR3 consists of 15 residues. Germline V gene data show CDR1 as SEHNR and CDR2 as FQNEAQ (reference sequence). The CDR3 DNA is TGTGCCAGCAGCTTGTCACTGATAAAGAACACTGAAGCTTTCTTT. It yields the protein CASSLSLIKNTEAFF. Full variable domain (outside the CDR3, taken from reference TRBV7-9 and TRBJ1-1): DTGVSQNPRHKITKRGQNVTFRCDPISEHNRLYWYRQTLGQGPEFLTYFQNEAQLEKSRLLSDRFSAERPKGSFSTLEIQRTEQGDSAMYLCASSLSLIKNTEAFFGQGTRLTVV.

This clonotype came up many times. The chain links TRBV28 to TRBJ1-1; 9 nucleotides line up with TRBD1. Germline V CDR1 and CDR2: MDHEN, SYDVKM. V shed 1 base and J 1 base; nucleotides not matched to a gene: 4. This CDR3 has 16 residues. CDR3 in DNA: TGTGCCAGCAGTTTATTCACAGGGGGCCGGAACACTGAAGCTTTCTTT. This encodes CASSLFTGGRNTEAFF.

This clonotype was seen repeatedly, ten times or more. This chain links TRBV19 with TRBJ2-7; D is possibly TRBD1 (6 bases). Per the germline V gene, CDR1 is LNHDA and CDR2 is SQIVND (reference sequence). The CDR3 loop spans 15 amino acids. Trimming shortened V by 2 bases and J by 4 bases, and 15 bases separated the two germline ends. CDR3 region: CASSIMDQGNYEQYF. The CDR3 DNA is TGTGCCAGTAGTATAATGGATCAGGGGAATTACGAGCAGTACTTC.

The sample holds many counts of this clonotype. The chain links TRBV27 to TRBJ2-3; D tentatively fits TRBD1 or TRBD2 (6 bases each). Trimming removed 4 bases at V and 1 base at J, with 9 bases between. Germline loops: CDR1 MNHEY, CDR2 SMNVEV (reference sequence). The CDR3 spans 14 residues. This CDR3 reads CASSSRGGTDTQYF. CDR3 nucleotides: TGTGCCAGCAGTTCGAGGGGGGGCACAGATACGCAGTATTTT.

This sequence joins TRBV7-6 and TRBJ2-7; 7 nucleotides align to TRBD2. V lost 3 bases and J lost 3; bases outside the gene matches: 5. CDR1 SGHVS and CDR2 FNYEAQ come from the germline V gene. The CDR3 consists of 14 residues. In nucleotides, the CDR3 is TGTGCCAGCAGCTTGGGGGGGTCCGGCTACGAGCAGTACGTC. Protein sequence: CASSLGGSGYEQYV.

This clonotype was found a few times. The gene calls are TRBV5-5 and TRBJ2-2, with a weak D call TRBD1 (5 bases). The V gene's germline CDR1 is SGHKS and CDR2 YYEKEE (reference sequence). The CDR3 runs 17 residues. V lost 1 base, J lost 4 bases, and 17 bases lay in between. CDR3 nucleotide sequence: TGTGCCAGCAGCTTGTTACCCCAAACAGGTTTCACCGGGGAGCTGTTTTTT. It specifies CASSLLPQTGFTGELFF.

This clonotype was seen repeatedly, ten times or more. The chain employs TRBV11-2 and TRBJ2-5, with D perhaps assigned TRBD1 or TRBD2 (5 bases each). This CDR3 is built from 19 residues. V was shortened by 5 bases and J by 2 bases, with 27 bases between the two germline ends. CDR1 is SGHAT and CDR2 is FQNNGV in the germline V gene. This CDR3 reads CASSLSGGSPGDLQETQYF. Written as DNA, the CDR3 is TGTGCCAGCAGCCTTTCAGGCGGCAGCCCTGGGGACCTACAAGAGACCCAGTACTTC.

In this sample, this clonotype turned up many times. At one boundary the junction diverges from the germline segment, which might be a read error. The rearrangement joins TRBV2 to TRBJ2-7, with D perhaps TRBD1 (6 bases). The CDR3 is 13 residues long. The germline CDR1 and CDR2 sequences are SNHLY and FYNNEI. CDR3 residues: CASTDRSDQWRHF. In nucleotides, the CDR3 is TGTGCCAGTACCGACAGGTCTGACCAATGGAGGCACTTC. Looking up the rest from reference TRBV2 and TRBJ2-7 gives the full variable domain: EPEVTQTPSHQVTQMGQEVILRCVPISNHLYFYWYRQILGQKVEFLVSFYNNEISEKSEIFDDQFSVERPDGSNFTLKIRSTKLEDSAMYFCASTDRSDQWRHFGPGTRLTVT.

This clonotype has a handful of counts. The gene calls are TRBV6-1 and TRBJ2-1; D is unresolved. The V gene lost 7 bases and the J gene lost 8 bases, with 18 bases spanning the gap. Germline CDR1 MNHNS, CDR2 SASEGT. The CDR3 runs 14 residues. The CDR3 loop is CASTPRGANDEQFF. The CDR3 nucleotides read TGTGCCAGCACGCCCCGCGGAGCGAATGATGAGCAGTTCTTC.

This clonotype was found a few times. V and J are TRBV4-1 and TRBJ2-2; D remains ambiguous. Trimming took off 1 base at V and 1 base at J, with 7 bases between the two ends. This CDR3 has 15 residues. CDR1 and CDR2 (germline): MGHRA, YSYEKL. CDR3 region: CASSQVSGNTGELFF. Here the CDR3 DNA reads TGCGCCAGCAGCCAAGTCTCGGGGAACACCGGGGAGCTGTTTTTT.

This clonotype appeared a few times. The V gene is TRBV29-1, the J gene TRBJ1-5; tentative D call: TRBD1 (5 bases). V lost 6 bases and J 3 bases, leaving 12 bases between the germline ends. Germline values: CDR1 SQVTM, CDR2 ANQGSEA. The CDR3 covers 13 residues. The DNA for the CDR3 is TGCAGCGTCCAACAGGCGAACAATCAGCCCCAGCATTTT. It yields the protein CSVQQANNQPQHF. The whole variable domain, remainder taken from reference TRBV29-1 and TRBJ1-5, is SAVISQKPSRDICQRGTSLTIQCQVDSQVTMMFWYRQQPGQSLTLIATANQGSEATYESGFVIDKFPISRPNLTFSTLTVSNMSPEDSSIYLCSVQQANNQPQHFGDGTRLSIL.

This clonotype was observed at least ten times. This chain links TRBV5-1 with TRBJ2-2, with D unresolved. The length of the CDR3 is 14 residues. In germline, CDR1 is SGHRS, CDR2 YFSETQ. Trimming shortened V by 1 base and J by 4 bases, and 8 bases separated the two germline ends. The CDR3 coding sequence is TGCGCCAGCAGCTTGACAGTAAGCACCGGGGAGCTGTTTTTT. Protein sequence: CASSLTVSTGELFF.

This clonotype was counted at least ten times. This sequence joins TRBV4-1 and TRBJ1-1, with D perhaps matching TRBD1 (5 bases). Germline CDR1 reads MGHRA; CDR2 reads YSYEKL. V dropped 6 bases and J dropped 4 bases, with 21 bases sitting between them. This CDR3 has 16 amino acids. The DNA for the CDR3 is TGCGCCAGCAGAAATCCACTTAGGCAGGGAGGCACTGAAGCTTTCTTT. This encodes CASRNPLRQGGTEAFF.

This chain joins TRBV15 and TRBJ2-2; 12 nucleotides agree with TRBD2. Unmatched junction bases numbered 5, after V lost 2 bases and J lost 7 bases. The length of the CDR3 is 16 residues. Looked up from germline, CDR1 is LNHNV and CDR2 is YYDKDF (reference sequence). The CDR3 nucleotides are TGTGCCACCAGCAGAAGGACTAGCGGGAAGGTCGGGGAGCTGTTTTTT. Amino acids: CATSRRTSGKVGELFF.

This clonotype was observed many times. V gene TRBV3-1 combines with J gene TRBJ2-2, with no clear D. The CDR3 loop spans 12 amino acids. The V gene lost 1 base and the J gene lost 4 bases, with 1 base spanning the gap. Germline CDR1 is LGHDT and CDR2 is YNNKEL (reference sequence). CDR3 amino acids: CASSQATGELFF. DNA for the CDR3: TGTGCCAGCAGCCAAGCCACCGGGGAGCTGTTTTTT.